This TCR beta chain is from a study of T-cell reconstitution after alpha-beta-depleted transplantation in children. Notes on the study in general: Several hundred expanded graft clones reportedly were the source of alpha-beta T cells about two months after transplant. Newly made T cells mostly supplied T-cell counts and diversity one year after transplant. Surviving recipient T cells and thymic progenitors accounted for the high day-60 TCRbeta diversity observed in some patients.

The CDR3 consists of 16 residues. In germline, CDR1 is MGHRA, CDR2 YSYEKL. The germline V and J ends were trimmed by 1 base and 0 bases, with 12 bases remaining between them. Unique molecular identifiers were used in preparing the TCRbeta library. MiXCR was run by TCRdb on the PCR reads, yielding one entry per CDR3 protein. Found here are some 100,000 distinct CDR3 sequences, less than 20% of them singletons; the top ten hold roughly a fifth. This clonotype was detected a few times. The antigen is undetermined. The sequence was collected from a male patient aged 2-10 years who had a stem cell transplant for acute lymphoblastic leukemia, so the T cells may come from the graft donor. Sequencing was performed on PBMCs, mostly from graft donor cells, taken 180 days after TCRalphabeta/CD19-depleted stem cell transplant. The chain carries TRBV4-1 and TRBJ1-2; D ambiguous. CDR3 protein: CASSQALWISNYGYTF. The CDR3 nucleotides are TGCGCCAGCAGCCAAGCGCTATGGATCTCTAACTATGGCTACACCTTC.